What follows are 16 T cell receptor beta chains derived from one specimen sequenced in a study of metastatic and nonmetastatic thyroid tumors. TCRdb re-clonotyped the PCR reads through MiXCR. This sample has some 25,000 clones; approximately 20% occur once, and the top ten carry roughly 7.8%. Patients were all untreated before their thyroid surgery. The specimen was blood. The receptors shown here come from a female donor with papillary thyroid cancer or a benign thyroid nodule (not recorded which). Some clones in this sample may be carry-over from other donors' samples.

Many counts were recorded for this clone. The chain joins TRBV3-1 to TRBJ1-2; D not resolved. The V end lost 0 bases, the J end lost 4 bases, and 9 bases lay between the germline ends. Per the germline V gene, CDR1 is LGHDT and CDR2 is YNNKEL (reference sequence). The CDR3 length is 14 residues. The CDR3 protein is CASSQDTGSYGYTF. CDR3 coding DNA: TGTGCCAGCAGCCAAGATACGGGGAGCTATGGCTACACCTTC. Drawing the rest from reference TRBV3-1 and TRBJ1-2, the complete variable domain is DTAVSQTPKYLVTQMGNDKSIKCEQNLGHDTMYWYKQDSKKFLKIMFSYNNKELIINETVPNRFSPKSPDKAHLNLHINSLELGDSAVYFCASSQDTGSYGYTFGSGTRLTVV.

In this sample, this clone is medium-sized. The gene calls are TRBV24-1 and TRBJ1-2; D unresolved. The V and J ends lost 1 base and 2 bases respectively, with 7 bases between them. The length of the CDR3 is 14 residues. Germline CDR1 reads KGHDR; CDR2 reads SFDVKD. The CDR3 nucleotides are TGTGCCACCAGTGATTTCGCCGGAAACTATGGCTACACCTTC. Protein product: CATSDFAGNYGYTF.

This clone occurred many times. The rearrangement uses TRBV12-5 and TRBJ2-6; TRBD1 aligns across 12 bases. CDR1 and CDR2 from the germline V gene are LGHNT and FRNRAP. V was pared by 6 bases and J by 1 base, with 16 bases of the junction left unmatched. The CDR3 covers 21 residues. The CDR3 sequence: CASGFYFGTGGIFSGANVLTF. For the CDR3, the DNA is TGTGCTAGTGGCTTCTACTTTGGGACAGGGGGCATTTTTTCTGGGGCCAACGTCCTGACTTTC.

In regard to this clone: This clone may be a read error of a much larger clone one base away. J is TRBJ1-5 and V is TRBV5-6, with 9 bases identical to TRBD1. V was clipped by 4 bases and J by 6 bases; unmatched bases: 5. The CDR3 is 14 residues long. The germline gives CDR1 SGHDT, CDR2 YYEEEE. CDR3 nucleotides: TGTGCCAGCAGCCGACAGGGGGGGTGTCAGCCCCAGCATTTT. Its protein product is CASSRQGGCQPQHF.

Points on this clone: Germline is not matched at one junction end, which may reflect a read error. The DNA for the CDR3 is TGTGCCAGCGGCCGCGTCCAAGATACCCAGTACTTC. It is translated as CASGRVQDTQYF. The rearrangement joins TRBV6-2 or TRBV6-3 to TRBJ2-5; D unclear. CDR3 length equals 12 residues. Germline CDR1 is MNHEY and CDR2 is SVGEGT.

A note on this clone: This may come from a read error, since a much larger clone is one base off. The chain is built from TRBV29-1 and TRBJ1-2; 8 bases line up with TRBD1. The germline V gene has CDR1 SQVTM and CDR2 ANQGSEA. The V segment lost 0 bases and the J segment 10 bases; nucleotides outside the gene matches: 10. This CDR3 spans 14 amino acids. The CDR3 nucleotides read TGCAGCGTTGAAGATCAGGGGGCTGAGTCTGTCTACACCTTC. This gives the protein CSVEDQGAESVYTF.

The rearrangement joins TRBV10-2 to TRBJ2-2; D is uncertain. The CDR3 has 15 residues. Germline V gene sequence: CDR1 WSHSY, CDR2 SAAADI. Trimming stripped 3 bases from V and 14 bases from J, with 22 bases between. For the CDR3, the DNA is TGCGCCAGCAGTGAAGGGCTAGTGTCAACCGGGTATCTGTTTTTT. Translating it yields CASSEGLVSTGYLFF.

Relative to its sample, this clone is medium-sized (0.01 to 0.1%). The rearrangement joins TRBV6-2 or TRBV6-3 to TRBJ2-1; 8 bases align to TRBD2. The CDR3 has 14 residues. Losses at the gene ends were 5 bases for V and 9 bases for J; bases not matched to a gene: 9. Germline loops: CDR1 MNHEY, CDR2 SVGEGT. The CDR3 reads CASSPGLARREQFF. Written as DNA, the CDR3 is TGTGCCAGCAGTCCCGGACTAGCTCGGCGTGAGCAGTTCTTC.

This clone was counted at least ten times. CDR3 coding DNA: TGTGCCAGCAGCTTAGAGGGAAGCAGGGCTTTCTTT. Residues: CASSLEGSRAFF. The rearrangement links TRBV11-2 to TRBJ1-1; D remains unclear. V shed 0 bases and J shed 11 bases, with 10 bases lying between them. This CDR3 contains 12 residues. Germline V CDR1 and CDR2: SGHAT, FQNNGV.

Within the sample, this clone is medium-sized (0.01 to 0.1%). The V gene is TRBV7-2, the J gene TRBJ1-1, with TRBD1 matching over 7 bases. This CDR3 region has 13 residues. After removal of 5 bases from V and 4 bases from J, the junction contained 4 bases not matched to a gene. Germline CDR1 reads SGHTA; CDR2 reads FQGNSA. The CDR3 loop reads CASSTQGGTEAFF. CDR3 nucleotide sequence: TGTGCCAGCAGCACGCAGGGGGGCACTGAAGCTTTCTTT.

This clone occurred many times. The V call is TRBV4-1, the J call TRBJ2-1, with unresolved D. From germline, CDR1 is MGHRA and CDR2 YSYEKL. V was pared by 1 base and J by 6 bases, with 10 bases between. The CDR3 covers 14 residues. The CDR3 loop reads CASSQVRLGNEQFF. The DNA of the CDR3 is TGCGCCAGCAGCCAAGTAAGGCTGGGCAATGAGCAGTTCTTC.

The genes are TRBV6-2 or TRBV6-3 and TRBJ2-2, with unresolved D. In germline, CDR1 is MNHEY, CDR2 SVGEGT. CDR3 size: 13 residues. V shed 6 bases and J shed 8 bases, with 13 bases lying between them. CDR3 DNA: TGTGCCAGCAGCCGTCAGGATTCGGGGGAGCTGTTTTTT. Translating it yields CASSRQDSGELFF.

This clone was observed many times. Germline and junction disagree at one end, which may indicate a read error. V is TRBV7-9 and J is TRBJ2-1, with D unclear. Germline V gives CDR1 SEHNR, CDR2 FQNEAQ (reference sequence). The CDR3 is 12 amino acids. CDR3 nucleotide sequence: TGTGCCAGCACCTACCTCTACAATGAACAGTTCTTC. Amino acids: CASTYLYNEQFF.

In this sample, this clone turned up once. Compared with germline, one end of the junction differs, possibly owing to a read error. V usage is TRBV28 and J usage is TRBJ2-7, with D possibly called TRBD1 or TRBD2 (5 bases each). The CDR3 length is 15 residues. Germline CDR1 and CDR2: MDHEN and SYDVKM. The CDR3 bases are TGTGCCAGCAGTACCAACCGGGACCGAGACGACGAGGAGTACTTC. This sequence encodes CASSTNRDRDDEEYF.

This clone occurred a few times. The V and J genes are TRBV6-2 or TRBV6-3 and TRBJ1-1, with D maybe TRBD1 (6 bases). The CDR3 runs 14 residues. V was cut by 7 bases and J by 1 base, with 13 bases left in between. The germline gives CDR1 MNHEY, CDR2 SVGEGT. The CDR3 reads CASISQGRNTEAFF. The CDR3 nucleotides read TGTGCCAGCATCTCACAGGGTCGGAACACTGAAGCTTTCTTT.

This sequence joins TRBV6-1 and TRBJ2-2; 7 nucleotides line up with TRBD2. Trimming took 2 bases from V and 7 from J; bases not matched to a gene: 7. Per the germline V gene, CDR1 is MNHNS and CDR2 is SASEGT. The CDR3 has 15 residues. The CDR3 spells CASSEKGGPGGELFF. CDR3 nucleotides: TGTGCCAGCAGTGAAAAGGGAGGGCCGGGCGGGGAGCTGTTTTTT.